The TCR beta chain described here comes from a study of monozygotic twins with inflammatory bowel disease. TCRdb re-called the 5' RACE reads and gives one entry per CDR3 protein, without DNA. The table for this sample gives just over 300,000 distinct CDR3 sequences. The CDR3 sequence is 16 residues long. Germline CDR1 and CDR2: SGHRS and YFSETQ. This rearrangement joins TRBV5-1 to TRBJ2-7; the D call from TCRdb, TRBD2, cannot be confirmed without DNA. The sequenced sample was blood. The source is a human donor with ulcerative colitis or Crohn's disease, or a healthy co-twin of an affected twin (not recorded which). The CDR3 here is CASSLPRDSNRGEQYF.